This TCR beta chain stems from a study of blood T cell repertoires in COVID-19. Clones were sequenced by immunoSEQ multiplex PCR, and TCRdb holds only the in-frame ones, with some missing. Among over 200,000 clones listed, roughly 88% were seen once. The material sequenced was peripheral blood. The TCR comes from a human donor in a cohort sampled during active COVID-19.

The CDR3 region has the DNA TGTGCCATCAGGGACAGTTTTCCTGGAAACACCATATATTTT. This gives the protein CAIRDSFPGNTIYF. This chain uses TRBV10-3 with TRBJ1-3, with D possibly being TRBD1 (6 bases). There are 14 residues in the CDR3. V gave up 6 bases and J gave up 2 bases, with 11 bases separating them. CDR1 is ENHRY, CDR2 SYGVKD, per germline.